What follows describes a single T cell receptor (beta chain). The antigen is undetermined. Time point here: pretreatment peripheral blood. This entry belongs to a study of PD-L1 blockade in urothelial cancer. Per the germline V gene, CDR1 is MNHEY and CDR2 is SVGAGI. This CDR3 region has 15 residues. Trimming removed 5 bases at V and 6 bases at J, with 17 bases between. Study-level results: Better survival was predicted when blood TCR clonality before treatment fell below the median.

The assay was immunoSEQ multiplex PCR, and TCRdb's table has in-frame clones only and misses some. Found here are under 70,000 clones, 75% to 90% of them singletons; the top ten hold about 1.6%. Sample: PBMCs, taken around atezolizumab (anti-PD-L1) treatment. The rearrangement joins TRBV6-5 to TRBJ2-1; D is possibly TRBD1 (6 bases). This TCR derives from a man between 65 and 80 years old with urothelial cancer. This CDR3 is CASSNRYTGTNEQFF. CDR3 coding DNA: TGTGCCAGCAGTAACCGATACACAGGGACCAATGAGCAGTTCTTC.